The TCR beta chain described here comes from a study of cytomegalovirus exposure and HLA in healthy donors. Whole-study findings and limits: In a later analysis, the majority of CMV-associated beta chains seemingly showed HLA restriction. A later analysis revealed that TCR association rates differed between HLA loci, peaking at DRB1 and bottoming out at HLA-C.

Trimming shortened V by 5 bases and J by 0 bases, and 29 bases separated the two germline ends. Germline V gives CDR1 LNHDA, CDR2 SQIVND (reference sequence). The CDR3 length is 20 residues. PCR primers comprised 60 Vbeta and 13 Jbeta primers. Libraries were prepared by immunoSEQ multiplex PCR; TCRdb keeps only in-frame clonotypes and omits some of them. The table has fewer than 45,000 clones, about three quarters seen once. A word on this clone: What it binds is unknown.

The receptor comes from a woman aged 25-40 years in good health and CMV-seronegative. The sample consisted of PBMCs. The chain is built from TRBV19 and TRBJ2-7; weak D call: TRBD1 (6 bases). The CDR3 spells CASSHVTHRDNVKGSYEQYF. As DNA, the CDR3 is TGTGCCAGTAGTCATGTGACGCACCGGGACAATGTCAAGGGCTCCTACGAGCAGTACTTC.